Listed below are T cell receptor beta chains from one sample, sequenced in a study of shared clonotypes between healthy human individuals. Generated by immunoSEQ multiplex PCR, the TCRdb table keeps only in-frame clones and is missing some. The sample has hundreds of thousands of clones, 85% to 95% seen once; the top ten hold approximately 0.11%. The sample consisted of naive CD8+ T cells sorted from blood. All receptors derive from a woman in her 30s in good health. Both conserved end residues are part of each CDR3. The order of the fields is CDR3 length, clone size, D gene, J gene, V gene, CDR3 protein, CDR3 DNA. The D gene is left open where the match is weak. The size field is filled for only some rows; it gives once, few, many or a size class.

>14|NA|NA|TRBJ2-5|TRBV19
CACSKASDGETQYF
TGTGCCTGCAGTAAAGCTAGCGATGGAGAGACCCAGTACTTC
>17|NA|TRBD2|TRBJ2-3|TRBV15
CATSREGLAGTTDTQYF
TGTGCCACCAGCAGAGAGGGACTAGCGGGAACCACAGATACGCAGTATTTT
>17|once|NA|TRBJ2-1|TRBV7-9
CASRNSGDPDSYNEQFF
TGTGCCAGCAGAAATTCAGGGGATCCCGACTCCTACAATGAGCAGTTCTTC
>12|once|NA|TRBJ2-2|TRBV7-9
CASSSETGELFF
TGTGCCAGCAGCTCTGAAACGGGGGAGCTGTTTTTT
>13|NA|TRBD2|TRBJ2-7|TRBV27
CASSFSSGNEQYF
TGTGCCAGCAGTTTCTCGAGCGGGAACGAGCAGTACTTC
>14|once|NA|TRBJ2-5|TRBV27
CASSLVGAQETQYF
TGTGCCAGCAGTTTAGTCGGGGCCCAGGAGACCCAGTACTTC
>13|NA|NA|TRBJ2-5|TRBV27
CASRAGPEETQYF
TGTGCCAGCAGGGCCGGTCCAGAAGAGACCCAGTACTTC
>13|NA|TRBD1|TRBJ2-1|TRBV29-1
CSVGTGMGNEQFF
TGCAGCGTTGGGACAGGGATGGGAAATGAGCAGTTCTTC
>15|NA|NA|TRBJ1-1|TRBV10-3
CAISESFPMNTEAFF
TGTGCCATCAGTGAGTCGTTCCCAATGAACACTGAAGCTTTCTTT
>15|NA|TRBD1|TRBJ2-1|TRBV6-5
CASSAPGQYVNEQFF
TGTGCCAGCAGTGCCCCGGGACAGTATGTCAATGAGCAGTTCTTC
>15|NA|TRBD1|TRBJ1-5|TRBV19
CASTQGGSGNQPQHF
TGTGCCAGTACCCAGGGGGGGTCTGGCAATCAGCCCCAGCATTTT
>15|NA|TRBD2|TRBJ2-7|TRBV19
CASSTSGATTYEQYF
TGTGCCAGTAGTACCAGCGGGGCCACTACCTACGAGCAGTACTTC
>17|NA|TRBD2|TRBJ2-1|TRBV19
CASSLTAAGGPRNEQFF
TGTGCCAGTAGTTTAACTGCGGCGGGAGGGCCCAGGAATGAGCAGTTCTTC
>11|NA|NA|TRBJ2-7|TRBV7-9
CASSVSYEQYF
TGTGCCAGCAGCGTGAGCTACGAGCAGTACTTC
>14|NA|TRBD1|TRBJ1-1|TRBV13
CASSGWTGGTEAFF
TGTGCCAGCAGCGGGTGGACAGGAGGGACTGAAGCTTTCTTT
>18|NA|TRBD2|TRBJ2-5|TRBV15
CATSRDRWLAEGQETQYF
TGTGCCACCAGCAGAGATAGGTGGCTAGCGGAGGGCCAAGAGACCCAGTACTTC
>14|NA|TRBD2|TRBJ2-3|TRBV5-1
CASSWTSVTDTQYF
TGCGCCAGCAGCTGGACTAGCGTTACAGATACGCAGTATTTT
>15|NA|TRBD1|TRBJ2-7|TRBV5-1
CASSRTGPPSYEQYF
TGCGCCAGCAGCCGGACAGGGCCCCCTTCCTACGAGCAGTACTTC
>13|NA|TRBD1|TRBJ2-7|TRBV28
CASSSGQSYEQYF
TGTGCCAGCAGTTCGGGACAGTCCTACGAGCAGTACTTC
>12|NA|TRBD2|TRBJ2-4|TRBV19
CASRTGTSGLYF
TGTGCCAGTAGAACCGGGACTAGCGGGTTATACTTC
>15|NA|NA|TRBJ2-7|TRBV27
CASSPPGPYSYEQYF
TGTGCCAGCAGCCCCCCGGGTCCTTATTCTTACGAGCAGTACTTC
>17|NA|TRBD1|TRBJ2-1|TRBV11-2
CASSLGWSRGRYNEQFF
TGTGCCAGCAGCTTAGGTTGGTCCAGGGGGCGGTACAATGAGCAGTTCTTC
>13|NA|NA|TRBJ2-1|TRBV28
CASSLGLVYEQFF
TGTGCCAGCAGTTTAGGTCTAGTCTATGAGCAGTTCTTC